Each of the 23 T cell receptor beta chains below was sequenced from the same sample in a study of long-term antiretroviral therapy in people with HIV. This was the immunoSEQ v3.0 assay at survey level. The assay was immunoSEQ multiplex PCR, and TCRdb's table has in-frame clones only and misses some. The profile covers 30,000 or so clones, with 84% appearing a single time and 6.2% taken by the ten largest. The sequencing used unsorted PBMCs, collected 0.4 years after starting antiretroviral therapy. Source of these receptors: a man in his late teens or twenties with HIV.

A single count supports this clone. This chain joins TRBV2 and TRBJ2-3, with D unresolved. The germline V and J ends were trimmed by 3 bases and 4 bases, with 2 bases remaining between them. The CDR3 length is 11 residues. Germline V gives CDR1 SNHLY, CDR2 FYNNEI. The chain's CDR3 is CASSEADTQYF. CDR3 DNA: TGTGCCAGCAGTGAGGCAGATACGCAGTATTTT.

This clone was counted only a few times. The V and J genes are TRBV9 and TRBJ2-1; D is uncertain. The germline V gene encodes CDR1 SGDLS and CDR2 YYNGEE. The V and J ends lost 3 bases and 4 bases respectively, with 8 bases between them. The CDR3 is 13 amino acids. This CDR3 reads CASSDTHYNEQFF. CDR3 in DNA: TGTGCCAGCAGCGATACCCATTACAATGAGCAGTTCTTC.

This clone appeared a single time. The rearrangement joins TRBV4-3 to TRBJ2-1; D is perhaps TRBD1 (6 bases). Looked up from germline, CDR1 is LGHNA and CDR2 is YSLEER. The V and J ends lost 1 base and 7 bases respectively, with 14 bases between them. The CDR3 totals 15 residues. The CDR3 coding sequence is TGCGCCAGCAGCCAAGGACAGGCAGGGTATAATGAGCAGTTCTTC. It yields the protein CASSQGQAGYNEQFF.

This clone was detected only once. The V gene is TRBV2, the J gene TRBJ1-5; 7 bases match TRBD1. Trimming at V came to 11 bases and at J to 4 bases, leaving 8 bases not matched to a gene. The CDR3 is 13 amino acids. Germline V gene data show CDR1 as SNHLY and CDR2 as FYNNEI. In DNA, the CDR3 is TGTGCCGTCGGCAGGGACAGTAATCAGCCCCAGCATTTT. The encoded protein is CAVGRDSNQPQHF. The entire variable domain, with the rest obtained from reference TRBV2 and TRBJ1-5, is as follows: EPEVTQTPSHQVTQMGQEVILRCVPISNHLYFYWYRQILGQKVEFLVSFYNNEISEKSEIFDDQFSVERPDGSNFTLKIRSTKLEDSAMYFCAVGRDSNQPQHFGDGTRLSIL.

Turning to this clone: An end of the junction does not agree with germline; a read error may underlie this. V gene TRBV10-2 combines with J gene TRBJ1-1, with D hard to call. Germline V gene data show CDR1 as WSHSY and CDR2 as SAAADI. CDR3 length: 12 residues. The CDR3 sequence: CASSESRGREDF. As DNA, the CDR3 is TGCGCCAGCAGTGAGTCCCGAGGACGGGAAGATTTT.

This clone was detected once. The chain recombines TRBV7-2 with TRBJ1-1; D ambiguous. Germline-derived CDR1 and CDR2 are SGHTA and FQGNSA. Trimming pared 0 bases from V and 5 bases from J, leaving 10 bases between. The CDR3 contains 14 residues. Written as DNA, the CDR3 is TGTGCCAGCAGCTTAGCGAGAAGAGGAACTGAAGCTTTCTTT. This encodes CASSLARRGTEAFF.

This chain uses TRBV5-4 with TRBJ1-4; possible D gene TRBD1, 6 bases. Trimming stripped 4 bases from V and 2 bases from J, with 15 bases between. The CDR3 loop spans 16 amino acids. Germline assignment: CDR1 SGHNT and CDR2 YYREEE (reference sequence). DNA of the CDR3: TGTGCCAGCAGCAGCGCCCAGCAGGGGACTAATGAAAAACTGTTTTTT. As protein: CASSSAQQGTNEKLFF.

The chain carries TRBV27 and TRBJ2-1; no definite D call. Trimming pared 8 bases from V and 0 bases from J, leaving 11 bases between. The germline V gene has CDR1 MNHEY and CDR2 SMNVEV (reference sequence). CDR3 length: 14 amino acids. The CDR3 region is CASAAGSSYNEQFF. The CDR3 DNA sequence: TGTGCCAGCGCAGCCGGAAGCTCCTACAATGAGCAGTTCTTC.

V gene TRBV11-3 combines with J gene TRBJ1-2; D might be TRBD1 (6 bases). The germline gives CDR1 SGHNT, CDR2 YENEEA. The CDR3 runs to 14 residues. Trimming took off 6 bases at V and 7 bases at J, with 18 bases between the two ends. This CDR3 is CASSKGATGLGYTF. DNA of the CDR3: TGTGCCAGCAGTAAAGGGGCCACAGGGCTTGGCTACACCTTC.

This chain uses TRBV4-3 with TRBJ2-7, with a tentative D call TRBD2 (5 bases). This CDR3 is 15 amino acids long. Trimming cost V 1 base and J 0 bases, with 10 bases left between them. CDR1 is LGHNA, CDR2 YSLEER, per germline. The CDR3 loop is CASSQGRGPSYEQYF. CDR3 sequence (DNA): TGCGCCAGCAGCCAAGGCAGAGGGCCCTCCTACGAGCAGTACTTC.

The V gene is TRBV5-4, the J gene TRBJ1-2; D is perhaps TRBD1 (6 bases). The CDR3 length is 12 residues. Per the germline V gene, CDR1 is SGHNT and CDR2 is YYREEE (reference sequence). Between the trimmed V and J ends, which lost 2 bases and 13 bases, there was a span of 15 bases. This CDR3 is CASSLRRSGATF. The CDR3 bases are TGTGCCAGCAGCTTAAGAAGGTCGGGGGCCACCTTC.

The chain employs TRBV6-1 and TRBJ1-5; D gene unclear. The CDR3 is made up of 16 amino acids. CDR1 MNHNS and CDR2 SASEGT come from the germline V gene. Trimming left V 4 bases short and J 4 bases short, with 17 bases between. The CDR3 here is CASSGQRHLLNQPQHF. In DNA, the CDR3 is TGTGCCAGCAGTGGCCAGCGTCACCTTCTTAATCAGCCCCAGCATTTT.

The chain links TRBV7-8 to TRBJ2-7; D is ambiguous. Trimming cost V 3 bases and J 0 bases, with 6 bases left between them. Germline V lookup: CDR1 SGHVS, CDR2 FQNEAQ. The CDR3 is 13 residues long. The CDR3, as DNA: TGTGCCAGCAGCTTCGCGAGCTCCTACGAGCAGTACTTC. Translation gives CASSFASSYEQYF.

The sample holds one count of this clone. The chain is built from TRBV5-8 and TRBJ1-2; TRBD1 agrees at 10 bases. The length of the CDR3 is 16 residues. Germline V gene lookup returns CDR1 SGHTS and CDR2 YDEGEE. V was clipped by 4 bases and J by 8 bases; unmatched bases: 14. The CDR3 DNA follows: TGTGCCAGCAGCCCTGGGACAGGGGCGCTCTATGAGGGCTACACCTTC. The encoded protein is CASSPGTGALYEGYTF.

CDR3 in DNA: TGTGCCAGCAGCCCTTCGCTCTCGGGACAGAGCCACGAGCAGTACTTC. Translation: CASSPSLSGQSHEQYF. This chain joins TRBV5-4 and TRBJ2-7; 7 nucleotides match TRBD1. V was pared by 4 bases and J by 5 bases, with 15 bases of the junction left unmatched. The CDR3 spans 16 residues. The germline gives CDR1 SGHNT, CDR2 YYREEE (reference sequence).

The CDR3 region has the DNA TGTGCCAGCAGCGCTGCGGGCTCTAAAGAAAGGGGCTACACCTTC. It encodes CASSAAGSKERGYTF. V and J are TRBV28 and TRBJ1-2, with no clear D. Germline V gene data show CDR1 as MDHEN and CDR2 as SYDVKM. V was pared by 6 bases and J by 8 bases, with 22 bases between. The CDR3 covers 15 residues.

The rearrangement links TRBV4-3 to TRBJ1-1; D perhaps matches TRBD1 (6 bases). Germline V lookup: CDR1 LGHNA, CDR2 YSLEER. CDR3 length: 18 amino acids. The V gene lost 0 bases and the J gene lost 5 bases, with 22 bases spanning the gap. CDR3 coding DNA: TGCGCCAGCAGCCAAGATCTGGGGGCAGGTGGACCGGGGACTGAAGCTTTCTTT. This gives the protein CASSQDLGAGGPGTEAFF.

This sequence joins TRBV4-1 and TRBJ2-1, with 7 nucleotides matching TRBD2. Germline values: CDR1 MGHRA, CDR2 YSYEKL. The V gene end was trimmed by 3 bases and the J gene end by 5 bases; junction bases not matched to a gene: 7. This CDR3 is built from 15 residues. The CDR3: CASSQLAGVNNEQFF. The DNA for the CDR3 is TGCGCCAGCAGCCAGCTCGCGGGAGTCAACAATGAGCAGTTCTTC.

This chain uses TRBV6-6 with TRBJ2-1; possible D gene TRBD2, 6 bases. Germline loops: CDR1 MNHNY, CDR2 SVGAGI (reference sequence). CDR3 length equals 16 residues. V lost 0 bases, J lost 5 bases, and 14 bases lay in between. The CDR3: CASSYSTGEVDNEQFF. CDR3 nucleotides: TGTGCCAGCAGTTACTCGACGGGGGAAGTGGACAATGAGCAGTTCTTC.

The chain joins TRBV7-9 to TRBJ1-2; no clear D. The germline CDR1 and CDR2 sequences are SEHNR and FQNEAQ (reference sequence). The length of the CDR3 is 12 residues. V shed 6 bases and J shed 4 bases, with 9 bases lying between them. The CDR3 nucleotides read TGTGCCAGCAGACCAGGCTCCTATGGCTACACCTTC. Amino acids: CASRPGSYGYTF.

The J gene is TRBJ1-1, the V gene TRBV6-5; 11 nucleotides agree with TRBD1. This CDR3 is 12 amino acids long. V was clipped by 4 bases and J by 11 bases; unmatched bases: 3. Germline lookup yields CDR1 MNHEY and CDR2 SVGAGI. CDR3 region: CASSWTGGLAFF. The CDR3 region has the DNA TGTGCCAGCAGTTGGACAGGGGGCCTGGCTTTCTTT.

This rearrangement joins TRBV4-1 to TRBJ2-7, with 8 bases fitting TRBD1. The junction had 8 bases not matched to a gene; V was cut back by 1 base and J by 3 bases. The germline CDR1 and CDR2 sequences are MGHRA and YSYEKL. The CDR3 consists of 16 residues. The CDR3 sequence is CASSQVLDRVGYEQYF. The CDR3 DNA reads as TGCGCCAGCAGCCAAGTTCTGGACAGGGTAGGCTACGAGCAGTACTTC.

V is TRBV6-5 and J is TRBJ2-7; the D gene could be TRBD1 or TRBD2 (5 bases each). The V gene's germline CDR1 is MNHEY and CDR2 SVGAGI. This CDR3 region has 13 residues. V shed 2 bases and J shed 7 bases, with 12 bases lying between them. CDR3 nucleotides: TGTGCCAGCAGTTACACCGGGACGCGGGAGCAGTACTTC. Amino acid sequence: CASSYTGTREQYF.